A single sample is the source of the 13 T cell receptor beta chains below, sequenced in a study of shared clonotypes between healthy human individuals. Sequenced by immunoSEQ multiplex PCR; TCRdb stores in-frame clones only, minus some. This sample yields about 710,000 clones, of which 73% are seen a single time; 1.5% to 2% belongs to the top ten. Sequencing was carried out using memory CD4+ T cells sorted from blood. Subset in this sample: CD45RA-negative fraction. The receptors come from a woman aged 30 to 39 in good health.

The chain combines TRBV7-9 with TRBJ2-1; D possibly corresponds to TRBD2 (5 bases). Germline V CDR1 and CDR2: SEHNR, FQNEAQ (reference sequence). The CDR3 runs 12 residues. Trimming pared 4 bases from V and 9 bases from J, leaving 10 bases between. In DNA form, the CDR3 reads TGTGCCAGCAGCTCGACGGGATTTGAGCAGTTCTTC. It translates to CASSSTGFEQFF.

The V and J genes are TRBV7-8 and TRBJ2-5, with unresolved D. CDR1 is SGHVS, CDR2 FQNEAQ, per germline. This CDR3 is 16 amino acids long. Trimming left V 2 bases short and J 3 bases short, with 16 bases between. The DNA of the CDR3 is TGTGCCAGCAGCTTACCCGTAACTAACCAAGAAGAGACCCAGTACTTC. Its protein is CASSLPVTNQEETQYF.

The chain uses TRBV19 and TRBJ2-1; 9 positions match TRBD2. V shed 5 bases, J shed 7 bases, and the junction held 24 bases outside the gene matches. Germline CDR1 and CDR2: LNHDA and SQIVND (reference sequence). The CDR3 is made up of 20 amino acids. Here the CDR3 DNA reads TGTGCCAGTAGTCCCCTCACTAGCGGCGGGAGGGCCCGGGGGAGGAATGAGCAGTTCTTC. Translating it yields CASSPLTSGGRARGRNEQFF.

CDR3 bases: TGCGCCAGCAGCCAAGAAGGCCGACTTGGAAACACCATATATTTT. This sequence encodes CASSQEGRLGNTIYF. This chain links TRBV4-1 with TRBJ1-3, with unresolved D. Germline CDR1 and CDR2: MGHRA and YSYEKL. The V end lost 0 bases, the J end lost 3 bases, and 9 bases lay between the germline ends. The CDR3 sequence is 15 residues long.

The chain recombines TRBV6-1 with TRBJ1-4; TRBD1 matches at 7 bases. V gave up 10 bases and J gave up 2 bases; unmatched junction bases: 10. Germline CDR1 and CDR2: MNHNS and SASEGT. The CDR3 is 15 residues long. CDR3 in DNA: TGTGCCACCAAGGCGGGGGACAGCACTAATGAAAAACTGTTTTTT. Amino acids: CATKAGDSTNEKLFF.

This clone showed up many times. The chain has TRBV29-1 and TRBJ1-1; D possibly corresponds to TRBD1 (6 bases). Germline values: CDR1 SQVTM, CDR2 ANQGSEA. The length of the CDR3 is 14 residues. With 6 bases removed from V and 4 bases from J, the gap between germline ends came to 18 bases. The CDR3 region is CSVLQGGRGTEAFF. The CDR3 DNA sequence: TGCAGCGTCCTTCAAGGGGGGCGCGGCACTGAAGCTTTCTTT.

This chain uses TRBV5-8 with TRBJ1-4; no reliable D call. Trimming shortened V by 4 bases and J by 3 bases, and 16 bases separated the two germline ends. CDR1 and CDR2 from the germline V gene are SGHTS and YDEGEE. This CDR3 region has 16 residues. CDR3 protein: CASSTWPGGPNEKLFF. CDR3 nucleotide sequence: TGTGCCAGCAGCACCTGGCCGGGAGGGCCTAATGAAAAACTGTTTTTT.

The chain combines TRBV19 with TRBJ2-2, with D maybe TRBD2 (5 bases). Germline CDR1 reads LNHDA; CDR2 reads SQIVND (reference sequence). The length of the CDR3 is 14 residues. V gave up 3 bases and J gave up 4 bases, with 9 bases separating them. CDR3 sequence reads: CASSIRGITGELFF. CDR3 nucleotide sequence: TGTGCCAGTAGTATCCGGGGAATCACCGGGGAGCTGTTTTTT.

A remark on this clone: The same CDR3 arises from other DNA sequences in this sample as well. This chain links TRBV29-1 with TRBJ1-4; 8 bases are shared with TRBD1. Germline-derived CDR1 and CDR2 are SQVTM and ANQGSEA. After removal of 6 bases from V and 7 bases from J, the junction contained 4 bases not matched to a gene. CDR3 length: 12 residues. CDR3 nucleotides: TGCAGCGTCCAGGGGGCGGGTGAAAAACTGTTTTTT. It is translated as CSVQGAGEKLFF.

The chain has TRBV25-1 and TRBJ2-3; 8 positions match TRBD2. The CDR3 loop spans 15 amino acids. After removal of 3 bases from V and 7 bases from J, the junction contained 9 bases not matched to a gene. The germline gives CDR1 MGHDK, CDR2 SYGVNS. The CDR3 reads CASSERSGSLNTQYF. The CDR3 nucleotides are TGTGCCAGCAGTGAGCGAAGCGGGAGTTTGAATACGCAGTATTTT.

This clone was detected only once. The chain is built from TRBV7-8 and TRBJ2-7; D may be TRBD1 (6 bases). The V gene lost 1 base and the J gene lost 6 bases, with 13 bases spanning the gap. Germline values: CDR1 SGHVS, CDR2 FQNEAQ. This CDR3 comprises 14 residues. The DNA for the CDR3 is TGTGCCAGCAGCTTAGTAGGGGGTCTCCTCGAGCAGTACTTC. Protein product: CASSLVGGLLEQYF.

This sequence joins TRBV6-5 and TRBJ1-1; D not certain. Germline CDR1 is MNHEY and CDR2 is SVGAGI. The CDR3 contains 11 residues. V was trimmed by 7 bases and J by 1 base, leaving 4 bases between them. Here the CDR3 reads CASTGNTEAFF. CDR3 sequence (DNA): TGTGCCAGCACGGGGAACACTGAAGCTTTCTTT.

The CDR3 spells CASSLGTRLQEQYF. CDR3 nucleotides: TGTGCCAGCAGCTTAGGGACGAGACTCCAAGAGCAGTACTTC. This chain connects TRBV7-9 to TRBJ2-7; D gene unclear. The germline V gene encodes CDR1 SEHNR and CDR2 FQNEAQ (reference sequence). The germline V and J ends were trimmed by 1 base and 7 bases, with 14 bases remaining between them. The CDR3 is 14 residues long.